This passage covers 6 T cell receptor beta chains from one sample sequenced in a study of radiation and T cells in renal cell carcinoma. The repertoire was sequenced with immunoSEQ multiplex PCR; TCRdb's copy has only in-frame clones and lacks some. The data contain about 15,000 clones, around three fifths of them singletons. Treatment defined: 15 Gy SBRT to primary tumor, nephrectomy 4 weeks later. Source: tumor tissue, taken from a patient whose treatment included radiotherapy and nephrectomy. These receptors were taken from a woman in her seventies with renal cell carcinoma.

This sequence joins TRBV9 and TRBJ2-1; D remains unclear. The CDR3 runs 15 residues. V dropped 0 bases and J dropped 6 bases, with 13 bases sitting between them. Per germline, CDR1 SGDLS and CDR2 YYNGEE. The CDR3 region is CASSVGPDPGNEQFF. The CDR3 region has the DNA TGTGCCAGCAGCGTAGGGCCCGACCCAGGCAATGAGCAGTTCTTC.

The chain couples TRBV5-8 to TRBJ1-2, with 7 bases lining up with TRBD1. CDR1 and CDR2 (germline): SGHTS, YDEGEE. The CDR3 is 15 residues long. Unmatched junction bases numbered 4, after V lost 2 bases and J lost 0 bases. Here the CDR3 reads CASSLQGWANYGYTF. The DNA for the CDR3 is TGTGCCAGCAGCTTACAGGGGTGGGCTAACTATGGCTACACCTTC.

The CDR3 sequence: CASSRSSGGVNIQYF. The CDR3, as DNA: TGTGCCAGTAGTCGTTCTAGCGGGGGGGTCAACATTCAGTACTTC. The V gene is TRBV19, the J gene TRBJ2-4; 12 bases are shared with TRBD2. V was clipped by 5 bases and J by 7 bases; unmatched bases: 6. CDR3 length: 15 residues. From germline, CDR1 is LNHDA and CDR2 SQIVND (reference sequence).

CDR3 nucleotide sequence: TGTGCCAGCTCACCGGGGACAGGGAGTAATTCACCCCTCCACTTT. Protein product: CASSPGTGSNSPLHF. This chain connects TRBV18 to TRBJ1-6, with TRBD1 identical over 9 bases. Germline V CDR1 and CDR2: KGHSH, LQKENI. This CDR3 has 15 amino acids. Trimming removed 3 bases from V and 6 bases from J; junction bases left unmatched: 3.

In this sample, this clone is medium-sized. The chain employs TRBV4-1 and TRBJ2-1; 7 positions agree with TRBD1. Germline V gives CDR1 MGHRA, CDR2 YSYEKL. The trim removed 0 bases at V and 6 bases at J, leaving 5 bases unmatched. CDR3 length equals 15 residues. Here the CDR3 reads CASSQDRTGSNEQFF. CDR3 DNA: TGCGCCAGCAGCCAAGACCGGACAGGCTCCAATGAGCAGTTCTTC.

V gene TRBV6-5 combines with J gene TRBJ2-5; TRBD2 agrees at 11 bases. The junction had 4 bases not matched to a gene; V was cut back by 4 bases and J by 3 bases. The CDR3 is 15 amino acids. Per germline, CDR1 MNHEY and CDR2 SVGAGI. CDR3 in amino acids: CASSSPGLAEETQYF. Here the CDR3 DNA reads TGTGCCAGCAGTTCACCGGGACTAGCGGAAGAGACCCAGTACTTC.